This TCR beta chain was identified during a study of T-cell memory formation after mild COVID-19. TCRdb re-analysed the 5' RACE reads in MiXCR, keeping a single row per CDR3 protein. The table has some 600,000 distinct CDR3 sequences, 15% to 20% seen once; the top ten hold about 8.6%. This clonotype was detected a few times. The CDR3 spans 14 residues. The germline V gene has CDR1 DFQATT and CDR2 SNEGSKA (reference sequence). V lost 4 bases and J lost 3; bases outside the gene matches: 6. This receptor was identified in an adult woman who had mild COVID-19 (a few samples of this study predate the infection). Cell type and time point are not known. The chain recombines TRBV20-1 with TRBJ2-7, with 10 bases that match TRBD2. The specimen sequenced was PBMCs or a T cell subset sorted from them (not recorded which). The CDR3 sequence is CSATLAGESYEQYF. As DNA, the CDR3 is TGCAGTGCTACCCTAGCGGGAGAGAGCTACGAGCAGTACTTC.